This T cell receptor beta chain was obtained from a study of blood T cell repertoires in COVID-19. The CDR3 length is 14 residues. Germline assignment: CDR1 DFQATT and CDR2 SNEGSKA (reference sequence). V lost 3 bases to trimming and J lost 5 bases, with 14 bases between them. The assay was immunoSEQ multiplex PCR, and TCRdb's table has in-frame clones only and misses some. The repertoire consists of roughly 170,000 clones, with 85% to 90% occurring once and the leading ten covering about 0.96%. The chain combines TRBV20-1 with TRBJ1-5; maybe TRBD1 (5 bases). The source of this sequence is a woman younger than 30 who had recovered from COVID-19. Specimen: peripheral blood. The CDR3 here is CSASQGAYDQPQHF. CDR3 in DNA: TGCAGTGCTAGTCAAGGGGCGTACGATCAGCCCCAGCATTTT.